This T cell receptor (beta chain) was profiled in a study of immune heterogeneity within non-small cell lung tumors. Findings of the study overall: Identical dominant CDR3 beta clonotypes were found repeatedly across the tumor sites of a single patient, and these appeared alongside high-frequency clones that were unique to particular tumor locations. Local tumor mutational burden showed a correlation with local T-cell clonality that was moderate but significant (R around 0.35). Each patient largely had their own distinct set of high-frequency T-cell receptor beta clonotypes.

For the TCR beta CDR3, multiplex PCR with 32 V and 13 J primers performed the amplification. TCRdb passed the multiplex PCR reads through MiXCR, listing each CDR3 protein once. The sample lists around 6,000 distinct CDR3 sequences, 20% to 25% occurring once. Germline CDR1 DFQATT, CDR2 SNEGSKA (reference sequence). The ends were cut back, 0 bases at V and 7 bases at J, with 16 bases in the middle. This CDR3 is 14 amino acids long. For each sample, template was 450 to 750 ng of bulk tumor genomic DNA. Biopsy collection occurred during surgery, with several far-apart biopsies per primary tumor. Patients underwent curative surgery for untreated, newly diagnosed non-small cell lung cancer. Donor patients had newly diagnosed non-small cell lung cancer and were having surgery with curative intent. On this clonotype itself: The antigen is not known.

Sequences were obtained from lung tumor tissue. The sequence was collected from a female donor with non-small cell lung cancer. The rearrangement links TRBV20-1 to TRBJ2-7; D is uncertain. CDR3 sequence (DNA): TGCAGTGCTAGAGATATGCAGGATCTACGTGAGCAGTACTTC. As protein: CSARDMQDLREQYF.